This T cell receptor beta chain emerged from a study of shared clonotypes between healthy human individuals. Study background: Aged between 18 and 49, the donors were two women and three men. CD4 naive cells filled three plates per donor, CD4 memory three, CD8 naive two and CD8 memory one.

Overall study results and limits: Despite large depth, sorted-subset datasets appeared incompletely sequenced. On the whole, naive subsets had larger estimated richness than memory subsets had.

To note about this clone: What it recognizes is unknown. This same CDR3 is encoded by further DNA sequences in the sample.

The method was immunoSEQ multiplex PCR; TCRdb's version includes in-frame clones alone and lacks a portion of them. The sample has about 1.5 million clones; roughly 96% are singletons. Sequences were obtained from naive CD4+ T cells sorted from blood. Subset described: CD45RA+ positively selected. This clonotype was sampled from a young man in good health.

The DNA of the CDR3 is TGCGCCAGCAGCCAAGTCCGAGGGGAGCTGTTTTTT. Residues: CASSQVRGELFF. The chain joins TRBV4-1 to TRBJ2-2, with unresolved D. Germline V gives CDR1 MGHRA, CDR2 YSYEKL. The CDR3 is made up of 12 amino acids. V dropped 1 base and J dropped 8 bases, with 5 bases sitting between them.